This T cell receptor beta chain was recorded in a study of T-cell reconstitution after alpha-beta-depleted transplantation in children. The library targeted TCRbeta and was prepared with unique molecular identifiers. Each CDR3 protein gets one entry after TCRdb re-called the PCR reads with MiXCR. The top ten hold 3% of the sample, which has roughly 170,000 distinct CDR3 sequences, around 7% seen once. This clonotype was counted at least ten times. Germline loops: CDR1 SNHLY, CDR2 FYNNEI. V was cut by 3 bases and J by 1 base, with 9 bases left in between. The CDR3 length is 14 residues. The rearrangement uses TRBV2 and TRBJ1-1; D possibly corresponds to TRBD1 (6 bases). Here the sequenced sample was PBMCs from the stem cell graft donor, taken from the stem cell graft. The receptor's source is a human donor who donated a stem cell graft to a child with Wiskott-Aldrich syndrome. CDR3 sequence reads: CASSEQGSNTEAFF. In DNA form, the CDR3 reads TGTGCCAGCAGTGAGCAGGGGTCGAACACTGAAGCTTTCTTT.